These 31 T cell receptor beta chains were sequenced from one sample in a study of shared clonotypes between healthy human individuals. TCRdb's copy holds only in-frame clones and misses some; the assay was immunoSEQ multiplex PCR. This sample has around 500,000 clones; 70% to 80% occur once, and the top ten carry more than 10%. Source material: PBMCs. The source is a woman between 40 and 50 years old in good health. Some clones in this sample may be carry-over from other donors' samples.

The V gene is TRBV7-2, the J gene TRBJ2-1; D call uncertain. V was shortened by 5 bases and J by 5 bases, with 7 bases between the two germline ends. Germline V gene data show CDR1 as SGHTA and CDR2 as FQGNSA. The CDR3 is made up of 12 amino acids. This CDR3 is CASSAPDNEQFF. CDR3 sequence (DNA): TGTGCCAGCAGCGCCCCTGACAATGAGCAGTTCTTC. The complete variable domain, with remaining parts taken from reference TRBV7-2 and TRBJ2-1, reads GAGVSQSPSNKVTEKGKDVELRCDPISGHTALYWYRQSLGQGLEFLIYFQGNSAPDKSGLPSDRFSAERTGGSVSTLTIQRTQQEDSAVYLCASSAPDNEQFFGPGTRLTVL.

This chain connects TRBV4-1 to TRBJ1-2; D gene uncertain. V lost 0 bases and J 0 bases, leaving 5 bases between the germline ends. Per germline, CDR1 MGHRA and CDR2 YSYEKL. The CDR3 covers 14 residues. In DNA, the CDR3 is TGCGCCAGCAGCCAAGAGGTGACTAACTATGGCTACACCTTC. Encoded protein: CASSQEVTNYGYTF.

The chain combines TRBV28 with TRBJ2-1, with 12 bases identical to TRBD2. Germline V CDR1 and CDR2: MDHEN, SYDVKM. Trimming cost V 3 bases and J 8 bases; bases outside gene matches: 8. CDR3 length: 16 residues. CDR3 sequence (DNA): TGTGCCAGCAGTTTTCAGCTAGCGGGAGGGCCCGATGAGCAGTTCTTC. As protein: CASSFQLAGGPDEQFF.

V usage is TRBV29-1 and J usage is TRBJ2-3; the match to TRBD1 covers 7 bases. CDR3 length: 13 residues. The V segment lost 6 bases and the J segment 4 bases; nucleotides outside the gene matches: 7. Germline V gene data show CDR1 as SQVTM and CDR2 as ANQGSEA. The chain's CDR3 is CSVGRDSSDTQYF. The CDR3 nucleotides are TGCAGCGTCGGTAGGGACAGTTCAGATACGCAGTATTTT.

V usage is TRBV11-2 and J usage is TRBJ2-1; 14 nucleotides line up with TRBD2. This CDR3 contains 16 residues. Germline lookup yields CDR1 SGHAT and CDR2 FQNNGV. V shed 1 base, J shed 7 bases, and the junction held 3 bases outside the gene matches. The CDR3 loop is CASSLGGLAGVNEQFF. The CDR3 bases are TGTGCCAGCAGCTTAGGGGGACTAGCGGGAGTGAATGAGCAGTTCTTC.

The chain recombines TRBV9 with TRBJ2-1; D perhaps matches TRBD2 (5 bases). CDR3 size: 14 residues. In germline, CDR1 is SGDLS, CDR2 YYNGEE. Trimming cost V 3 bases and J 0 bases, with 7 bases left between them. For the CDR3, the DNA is TGTGCCAGCAGCGAGGCGGGCTCCTACAATGAGCAGTTCTTC. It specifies CASSEAGSYNEQFF.

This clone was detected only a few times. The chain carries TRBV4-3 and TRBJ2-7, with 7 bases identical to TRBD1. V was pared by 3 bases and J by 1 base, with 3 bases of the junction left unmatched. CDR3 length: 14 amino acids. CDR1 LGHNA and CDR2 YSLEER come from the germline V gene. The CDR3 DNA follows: TGCGCCAGCAGCCACCTGACAGGGTCCTACGAGCAGTACTTC. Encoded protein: CASSHLTGSYEQYF.

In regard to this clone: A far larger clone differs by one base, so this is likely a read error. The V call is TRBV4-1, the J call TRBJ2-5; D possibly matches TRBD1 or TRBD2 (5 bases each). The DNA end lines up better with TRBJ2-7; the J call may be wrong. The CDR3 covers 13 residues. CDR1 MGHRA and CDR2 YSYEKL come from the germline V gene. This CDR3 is CASRGDLNSEQYF. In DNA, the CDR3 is TGCGCCAGCAGAGGGGACCTCAATTCCGAGCAGTACTTC.

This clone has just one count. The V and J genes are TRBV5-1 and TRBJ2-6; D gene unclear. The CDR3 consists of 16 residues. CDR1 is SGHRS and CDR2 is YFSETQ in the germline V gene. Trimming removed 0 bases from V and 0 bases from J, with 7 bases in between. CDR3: CASSLGPLSGANVLTF. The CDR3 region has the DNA TGCGCCAGCAGCTTGGGTCCCCTCTCTGGGGCCAACGTCCTGACTTTC.

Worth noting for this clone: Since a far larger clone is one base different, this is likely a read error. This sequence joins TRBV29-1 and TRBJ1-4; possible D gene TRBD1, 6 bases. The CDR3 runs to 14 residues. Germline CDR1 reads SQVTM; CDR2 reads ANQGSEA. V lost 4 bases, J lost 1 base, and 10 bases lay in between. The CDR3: CSVADSVTNEKLFF. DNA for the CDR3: TGCAGCGTTGCGGACAGTGTAACTAATGAAAAACTGTTTTTT.

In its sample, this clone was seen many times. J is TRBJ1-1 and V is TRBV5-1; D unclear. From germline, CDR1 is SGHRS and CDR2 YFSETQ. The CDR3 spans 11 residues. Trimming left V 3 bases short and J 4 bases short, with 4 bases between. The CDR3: CASSSTTEAFF. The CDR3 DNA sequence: TGCGCCAGCAGCTCAACCACTGAAGCTTTCTTT. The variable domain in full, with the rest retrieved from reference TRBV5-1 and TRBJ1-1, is KAGVTQTPRYLIKTRGQQVTLSCSPISGHRSVSWYQQTPGQGLQFLFEYFSETQRNKGNFPGRFSGRQFSNSRSEMNVSTLELGDSALYLCASSSTTEAFFGQGTRLTVV.

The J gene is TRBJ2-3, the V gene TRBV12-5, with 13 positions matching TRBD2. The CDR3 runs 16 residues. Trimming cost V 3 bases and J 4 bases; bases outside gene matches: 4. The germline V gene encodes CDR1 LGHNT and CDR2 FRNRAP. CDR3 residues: CASGLGLAGVSDTQYF. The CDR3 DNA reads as TGTGCTAGTGGTTTAGGACTAGCGGGAGTCTCAGATACGCAGTATTTT. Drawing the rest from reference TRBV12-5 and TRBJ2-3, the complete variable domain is DARVTQTPRHKVTEMGQEVTMRCQPILGHNTVFWYRQTMMQGLELLAYFRNRAPLDDSGMPKDRFSAEMPDATLATLKIQPSEPRDSAVYFCASGLGLAGVSDTQYFGPGTRLTVL.

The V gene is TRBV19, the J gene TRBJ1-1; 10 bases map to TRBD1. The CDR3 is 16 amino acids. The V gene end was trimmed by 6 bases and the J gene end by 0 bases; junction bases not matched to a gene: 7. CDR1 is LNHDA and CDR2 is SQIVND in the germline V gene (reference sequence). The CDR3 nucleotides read TGTGCCAGTAGGGGGGACAGGGGCAGAATGAACACTGAAGCTTTCTTT. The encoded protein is CASRGDRGRMNTEAFF.

The CDR3: CASSLGHNNEQFF. The CDR3 DNA is TGTGCCAGCTCGCTAGGACACAACAATGAGCAGTTCTTC. The chain uses TRBV2 and TRBJ2-1; possibly TRBD1 for D (5 bases). V was shortened by 8 bases and J by 5 bases, with 13 bases between the two germline ends. This CDR3 is built from 13 residues. Germline values: CDR1 SNHLY, CDR2 FYNNEI.

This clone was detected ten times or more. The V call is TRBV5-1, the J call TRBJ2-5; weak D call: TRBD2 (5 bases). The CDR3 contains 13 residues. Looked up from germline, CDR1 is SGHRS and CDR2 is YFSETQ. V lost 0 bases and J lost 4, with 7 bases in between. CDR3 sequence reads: CASSLDAGETQYF. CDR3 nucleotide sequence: TGCGCCAGCAGCTTGGATGCGGGAGAGACCCAGTACTTC.

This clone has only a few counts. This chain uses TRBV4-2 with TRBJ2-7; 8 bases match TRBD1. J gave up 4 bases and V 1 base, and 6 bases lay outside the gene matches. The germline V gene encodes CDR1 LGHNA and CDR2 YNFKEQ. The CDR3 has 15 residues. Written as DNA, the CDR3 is TGTGCCAGCAGCCAAGGGCAGGGGGCCGCTTACGAGCAGTACTTC. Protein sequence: CASSQGQGAAYEQYF.

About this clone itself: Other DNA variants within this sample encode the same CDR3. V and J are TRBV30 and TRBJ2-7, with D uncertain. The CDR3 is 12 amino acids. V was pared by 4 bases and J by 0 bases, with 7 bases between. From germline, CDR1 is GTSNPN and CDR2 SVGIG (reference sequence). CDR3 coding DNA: TGTGCCTGGACTAAGGGCTCCTACGAGCAGTACTTC. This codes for CAWTKGSYEQYF.

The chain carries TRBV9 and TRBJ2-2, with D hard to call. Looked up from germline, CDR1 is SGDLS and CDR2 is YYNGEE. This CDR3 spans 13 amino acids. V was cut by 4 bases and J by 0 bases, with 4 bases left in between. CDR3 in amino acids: CASSPPNTGELFF. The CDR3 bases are TGTGCCAGCAGCCCACCGAACACCGGGGAGCTGTTTTTT.

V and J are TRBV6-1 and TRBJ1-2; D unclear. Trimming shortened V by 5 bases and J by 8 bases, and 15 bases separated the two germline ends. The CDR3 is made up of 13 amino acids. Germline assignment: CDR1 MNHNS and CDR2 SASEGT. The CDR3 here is CASSLVQARGYTF. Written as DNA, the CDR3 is TGTGCCAGCAGTTTAGTTCAAGCGAGGGGCTACACCTTC.

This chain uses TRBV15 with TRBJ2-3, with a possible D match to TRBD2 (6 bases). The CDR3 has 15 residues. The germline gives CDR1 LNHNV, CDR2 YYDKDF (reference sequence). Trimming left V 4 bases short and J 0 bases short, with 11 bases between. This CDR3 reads CATSTRGISTDTQYF. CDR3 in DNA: TGTGCCACCAGCACTCGGGGGATTAGCACAGATACGCAGTATTTT.

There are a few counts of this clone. CDR3 in DNA: TGCGCCAGCAGCCGCATAGACATGGGATTGAACACCGGGGAGCTGTTTTTT. Amino acids: CASSRIDMGLNTGELFF. This chain links TRBV4-1 with TRBJ2-2; D uncertain. This CDR3 is 17 amino acids long. The germline V and J ends were trimmed by 4 bases and 1 base, with 16 bases remaining between them. The germline V gene has CDR1 MGHRA and CDR2 YSYEKL.

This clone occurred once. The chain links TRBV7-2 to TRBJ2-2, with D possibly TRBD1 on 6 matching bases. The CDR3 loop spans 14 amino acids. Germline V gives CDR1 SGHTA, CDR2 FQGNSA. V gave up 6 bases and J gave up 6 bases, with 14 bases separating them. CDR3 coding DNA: TGTGCCAGCAGTTATCAGGGGATTGCCGGGGAGCTGTTTTTT. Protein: CASSYQGIAGELFF.

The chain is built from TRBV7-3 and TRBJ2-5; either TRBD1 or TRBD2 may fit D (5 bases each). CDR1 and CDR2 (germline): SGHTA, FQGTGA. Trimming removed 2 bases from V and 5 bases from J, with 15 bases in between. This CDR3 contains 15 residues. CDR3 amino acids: CASSLLGTPGETQYF. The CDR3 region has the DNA TGTGCCAGCAGCTTATTAGGGACCCCGGGGGAGACCCAGTACTTC.

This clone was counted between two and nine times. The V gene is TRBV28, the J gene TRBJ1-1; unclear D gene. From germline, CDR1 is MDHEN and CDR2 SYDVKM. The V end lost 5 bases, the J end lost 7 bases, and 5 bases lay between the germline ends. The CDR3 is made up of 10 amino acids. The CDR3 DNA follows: TGTGCCAGCAGTCGATATGAAGCTTTCTTT. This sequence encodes CASSRYEAFF.

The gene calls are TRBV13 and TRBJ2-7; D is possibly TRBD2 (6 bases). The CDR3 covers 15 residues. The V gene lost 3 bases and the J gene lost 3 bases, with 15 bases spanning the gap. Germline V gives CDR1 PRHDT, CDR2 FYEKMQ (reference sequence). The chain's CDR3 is CASSFSGLINYEQYF. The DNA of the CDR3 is TGTGCCAGCAGCTTTTCGGGACTCATAAACTACGAGCAGTACTTC.

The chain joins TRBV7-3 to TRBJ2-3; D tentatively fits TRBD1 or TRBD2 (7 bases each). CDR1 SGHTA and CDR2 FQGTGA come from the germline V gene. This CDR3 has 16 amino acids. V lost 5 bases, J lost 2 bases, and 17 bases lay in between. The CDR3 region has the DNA TGTGCCAGCAGCCCCAGGGGGGGAAGGGACACAGATACGCAGTATTTT. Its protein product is CASSPRGGRDTDTQYF.

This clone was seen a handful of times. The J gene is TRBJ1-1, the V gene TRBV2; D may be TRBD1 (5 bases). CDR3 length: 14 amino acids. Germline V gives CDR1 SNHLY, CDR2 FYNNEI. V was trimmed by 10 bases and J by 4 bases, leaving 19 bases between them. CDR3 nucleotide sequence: TGTGCCACACGGCAGGGTGGGAGGGGCACTGAAGCTTTCTTT. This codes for CATRQGGRGTEAFF.

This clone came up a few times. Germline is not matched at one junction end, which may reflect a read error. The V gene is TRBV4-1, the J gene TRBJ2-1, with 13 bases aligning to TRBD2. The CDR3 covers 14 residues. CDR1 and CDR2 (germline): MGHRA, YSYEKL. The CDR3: CASSPGLAGNEQFF. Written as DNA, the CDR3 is TGTGCCAGCAGCCCGGGACTAGCGGGAAATGAGCAGTTCTTC.

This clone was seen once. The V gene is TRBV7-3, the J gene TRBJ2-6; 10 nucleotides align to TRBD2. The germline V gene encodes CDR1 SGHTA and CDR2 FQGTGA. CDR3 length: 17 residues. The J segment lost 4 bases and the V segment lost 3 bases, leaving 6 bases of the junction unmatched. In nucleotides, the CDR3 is TGTGCCAGCAGCTTTCTAGCGGGAGAGGCGGGGGCCAACGTCCTGACTTTC. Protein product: CASSFLAGEAGANVLTF. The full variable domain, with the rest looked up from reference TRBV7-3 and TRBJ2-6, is GAGVSQTPSNKVTEKGKYVELRCDPISGHTALYWYRQSLGQGPEFLIYFQGTGAADDSGLPNDRFFAVRPEGSVSTLKIQRTERGDSAVYLCASSFLAGEAGANVLTFGAGSRLTVL.

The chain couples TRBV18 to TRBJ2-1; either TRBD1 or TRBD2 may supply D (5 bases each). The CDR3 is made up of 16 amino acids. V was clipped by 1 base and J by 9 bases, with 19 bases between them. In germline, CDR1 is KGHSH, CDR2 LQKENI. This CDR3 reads CASSPRGGTWGSEQFF. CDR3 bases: TGTGCCAGCTCACCACGCGGCGGTACTTGGGGGAGTGAGCAGTTCTTC. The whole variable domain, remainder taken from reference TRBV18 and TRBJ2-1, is NAGVMQNPRHLVRRRGQEARLRCSPMKGHSHVYWYRQLPEEGLKFMVYLQKENIIDESGMPKERFSAEFPKEGPSILRIQQVVRGDSAAYFCASSPRGGTWGSEQFFGPGTRLTVL.

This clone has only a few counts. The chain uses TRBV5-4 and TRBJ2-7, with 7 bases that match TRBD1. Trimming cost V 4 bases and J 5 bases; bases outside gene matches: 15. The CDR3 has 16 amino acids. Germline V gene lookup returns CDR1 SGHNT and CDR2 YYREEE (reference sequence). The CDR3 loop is CASSGSGGANYDEQYF. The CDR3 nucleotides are TGTGCCAGCAGCGGGTCAGGGGGTGCGAATTACGACGAGCAGTACTTC.